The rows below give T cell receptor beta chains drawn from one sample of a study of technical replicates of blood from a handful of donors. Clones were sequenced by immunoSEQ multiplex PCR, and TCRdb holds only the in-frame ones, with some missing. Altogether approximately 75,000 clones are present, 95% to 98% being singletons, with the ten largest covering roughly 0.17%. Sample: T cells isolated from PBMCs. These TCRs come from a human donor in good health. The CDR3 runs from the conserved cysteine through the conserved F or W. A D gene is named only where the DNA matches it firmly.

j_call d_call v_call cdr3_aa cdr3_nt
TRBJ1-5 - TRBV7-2 CASSLVGGQGNQPQHF TGTGCCAGCAGCTTAGTTGGAGGGCAGGGCAATCAGCCCCAGCATTTT
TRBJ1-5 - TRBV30 CAWSMDTNQPQHF TGTGCCTGGAGTATGGACACCAATCAGCCCCAGCATTTT
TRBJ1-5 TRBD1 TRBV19 CASSSQLDPMTGEVQPQHF TGTGCCAGTAGTTCTCAATTAGACCCGATGACAGGGGAGGTGCAGCCCCAGCATTTT
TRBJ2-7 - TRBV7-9 CASSRGAGISFGQYF TGTGCCAGCAGCCGTGGGGCAGGAATCTCGTTTGGGCAGTACTTC
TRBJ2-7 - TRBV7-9 CASSLLANSYEQYF TGTGCCAGCAGCCTACTAGCCAACTCCTACGAGCAGTACTTC
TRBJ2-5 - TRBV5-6 CASRSRGGEETQYF TGTGCCAGCAGGTCGCGGGGTGGCGAAGAGACCCAGTACTTC
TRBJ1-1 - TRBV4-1 CASSQGSGFDTEAFF TGCGCCAGCAGCCAAGGTTCCGGGTTCGACACTGAAGCTTTCTTT
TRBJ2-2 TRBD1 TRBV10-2 CASSDTTGHTGELFF TGCGCCAGCTCCGACACGACAGGGCACACCGGGGAGCTGTTTTTT
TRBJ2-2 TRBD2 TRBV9 CASSVGGGTGELFF TGTGCCAGCAGCGTAGGCGGGGGAACCGGGGAGCTGTTTTTT
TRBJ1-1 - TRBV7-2 CASGTLWNTEAFF TGTGCCAGCGGGACACTCTGGAACACTGAAGCTTTCTTT
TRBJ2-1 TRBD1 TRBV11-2 CASSLAGTGGVHEQFF TGTGCCAGCAGCTTAGCTGGGACAGGGGGGGTCCATGAGCAGTTCTTC
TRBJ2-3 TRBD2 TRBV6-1 CASRAGLAGGDTQYF TGTGCCAGCAGAGCGGGACTAGCGGGAGGTGATACGCAGTATTTT